A selection of T cell receptor beta chains follows, all from one sample in a study of T cell clonotyping in hematopoietic cell transplantation. Some clones are missing from TCRdb's copy, which holds only in-frame ones; the method was immunoSEQ multiplex PCR. The sample yields about 5,700 clones, more than 60% seen once. The sequencing here drew on PBMCs, taken 100 days after allogeneic stem cell transplant. These receptors originate from a male patient between 45 and 60 years old who had an allogeneic stem cell transplant from an unrelated donor, so the T cells may come from the graft donor. Some clones in this sample may be carry-over from other donors' samples. Each CDR3 is given with its conserved first and last residue. A D gene is named only where the DNA matches it firmly. The size field is filled for only some rows; it gives once, few, many or a size class.

J gene: TRBJ1-2; clone size: once; D gene: NA; V gene: TRBV6-5; CDR3 protein: CASGGNYGYTF; CDR3 DNA: TGTGCCAGCGGCGGGAACTATGGCTACACCTTC
J gene: TRBJ1-2; clone size: few; D gene: TRBD1; V gene: TRBV6-5; CDR3 protein: CASSTGQGDGYTF; CDR3 DNA: TGTGCCAGCAGTACGGGACAGGGTGATGGCTACACCTTC
J gene: TRBJ2-1; clone size: NA; D gene: TRBD2; V gene: TRBV30; CDR3 protein: CAWSVGLARDEQFF; CDR3 DNA: TGTGCCTGGAGTGTCGGACTAGCGAGGGATGAGCAGTTCTTC
J gene: TRBJ1-2; clone size: few; D gene: NA; V gene: TRBV5-1; CDR3 protein: CASSLPRQGRDYGYTF; CDR3 DNA: TGCGCCAGCAGCCTCCCACGGCAGGGGCGGGACTATGGCTACACCTTC
J gene: TRBJ1-5; clone size: once; D gene: NA; V gene: TRBV30; CDR3 protein: CAWSPSESQPQHF; CDR3 DNA: TGTGCCTGGAGCCCGTCGGAAAGTCAGCCCCAGCATTTT
J gene: TRBJ2-7; clone size: NA; D gene: NA; V gene: TRBV25-1; CDR3 protein: CASRGTSYEQYF; CDR3 DNA: TGTGCCAGCCGTGGAACCTCCTACGAGCAGTACTTC
J gene: TRBJ1-5; clone size: NA; D gene: TRBD1; V gene: TRBV5-6; CDR3 protein: CASSLRGQGVRQPQHF; CDR3 DNA: TGTGCCAGCAGCTTGAGAGGACAGGGGGTTCGTCAGCCCCAGCATTTT
J gene: TRBJ2-7; clone size: NA; D gene: TRBD2; V gene: TRBV14; CDR3 protein: CASSQELFTSGSVGHSYEQYF; CDR3 DNA: TGTGCCAGCAGCCAAGAACTTTTTACTAGCGGGAGCGTAGGCCATTCCTACGAGCAGTACTTC
J gene: TRBJ1-5; clone size: few; D gene: NA; V gene: TRBV7-9; CDR3 protein: CASSLGVSNQPQHF; CDR3 DNA: TGTGCCAGCAGCTTAGGGGTTAGCAATCAGCCCCAGCATTTT
J gene: TRBJ1-4; clone size: NA; D gene: NA; V gene: TRBV5-1; CDR3 protein: CASSIDTGNDEKLFF; CDR3 DNA: TGCGCCAGCAGCATAGATACAGGGAATGATGAAAAACTGTTTTTT
J gene: TRBJ2-6; clone size: NA; D gene: NA; V gene: TRBV6-6; CDR3 protein: CASRPNYSGANVLTF; CDR3 DNA: TGTGCCAGCAGACCAAATTACTCTGGGGCCAACGTCCTGACTTTC
J gene: TRBJ1-5; clone size: NA; D gene: NA; V gene: TRBV6-5; CDR3 protein: CASSRGTQINQPQHF; CDR3 DNA: TGTGCCAGCAGTAGGGGTACACAGATTAATCAGCCCCAGCATTTT
J gene: TRBJ1-5; clone size: few; D gene: TRBD1; V gene: TRBV30; CDR3 protein: CAWSGQGGSNQPQHF; CDR3 DNA: TGTGCCTGGAGTGGACAGGGCGGAAGCAATCAGCCCCAGCATTTT
J gene: TRBJ1-4; clone size: large; D gene: NA; V gene: TRBV18; CDR3 protein: CASSPFWTLEKLFF; CDR3 DNA: TGTGCCAGCTCACCATTCTGGACACTAGAAAAACTGTTTTTT
J gene: TRBJ1-1; clone size: NA; D gene: NA; V gene: TRBV6-5; CDR3 protein: CASSSRTDMAEAFF; CDR3 DNA: TGTGCCAGCAGTTCCCGGACAGATATGGCTGAAGCTTTCTTT
J gene: TRBJ2-7; clone size: NA; D gene: NA; V gene: TRBV29-1; CDR3 protein: CSVSTHPEDEQYF; CDR3 DNA: TGCAGCGTATCGACCCATCCTGAGGACGAGCAGTACTTC
J gene: TRBJ1-5; clone size: once; D gene: NA; V gene: TRBV6-1; CDR3 protein: CASSASNQPQHF; CDR3 DNA: TGTGCCAGCAGTGCCAGCAATCAGCCCCAGCATTTT
J gene: TRBJ1-1; clone size: NA; D gene: TRBD1; V gene: TRBV6-5; CDR3 protein: CASKRQGGTEAFF; CDR3 DNA: TGTGCCAGCAAGAGACAGGGAGGCACTGAAGCTTTCTTT
J gene: TRBJ2-7; clone size: NA; D gene: NA; V gene: TRBV27; CDR3 protein: CASSRLGTVSPYEQYF; CDR3 DNA: TGTGCCAGCAGCCGGTTAGGTACCGTAAGCCCCTACGAGCAGTACTTC
J gene: TRBJ2-7; clone size: NA; D gene: NA; V gene: TRBV29-1; CDR3 protein: CSVVITPGGMGEQYF; CDR3 DNA: TGCAGCGTCGTGATTACCCCAGGAGGGATGGGCGAGCAGTACTTC
J gene: TRBJ2-7; clone size: NA; D gene: NA; V gene: TRBV5-6; CDR3 protein: CASSRDVYEQYF; CDR3 DNA: TGTGCCAGCAGCAGGGACGTCTACGAGCAGTACTTC
J gene: TRBJ1-2; clone size: NA; D gene: NA; V gene: TRBV5-1; CDR3 protein: CASSYLDINYGYTF; CDR3 DNA: TGCGCCAGCAGCTACCTGGACATCAACTATGGCTACACCTTC
J gene: TRBJ1-2; clone size: NA; D gene: NA; V gene: TRBV29-1; CDR3 protein: CSVEGETNYGYTF; CDR3 DNA: TGCAGCGTTGAAGGAGAGACTAACTATGGCTACACCTTC
J gene: TRBJ1-2; clone size: NA; D gene: NA; V gene: TRBV4-2; CDR3 protein: CASSQGGGRSGYTF; CDR3 DNA: TGTGCCAGCAGCCAAGGCGGGGGCCGGTCTGGCTACACCTTC
J gene: TRBJ1-2; clone size: NA; D gene: TRBD1; V gene: TRBV25-1; CDR3 protein: CASSSINDRGLGYTF; CDR3 DNA: TGTGCCAGCAGCTCTATCAACGACAGGGGGCTTGGCTACACCTTC
J gene: TRBJ1-5; clone size: few; D gene: NA; V gene: TRBV13; CDR3 protein: CASSIGDQPQHF; CDR3 DNA: TGTGCCAGCAGCATCGGGGATCAGCCCCAGCATTTT
J gene: TRBJ2-2; clone size: once; D gene: NA; V gene: TRBV5-1; CDR3 protein: CASSLGGTSYTGELFF; CDR3 DNA: TGCGCCAGCAGCTTGGGGGGGACGTCGTACACCGGGGAGCTGTTTTTT
J gene: TRBJ2-7; clone size: hyperexpanded; D gene: TRBD2; V gene: TRBV9; CDR3 protein: CASSPDSGTSYEQYF; CDR3 DNA: TGTGCCAGCAGCCCCGATAGCGGGACCAGCTACGAGCAGTACTTC
J gene: TRBJ2-3; clone size: NA; D gene: NA; V gene: TRBV7-6; CDR3 protein: CASGQNTDTQYF; CDR3 DNA: TGTGCCAGCGGGCAGAACACAGATACGCAGTATTTT
J gene: TRBJ1-2; clone size: few; D gene: NA; V gene: TRBV5-4; CDR3 protein: CASSLVNYGYTF; CDR3 DNA: TGTGCCAGCAGCTTGGTAAACTATGGCTACACCTTC
J gene: TRBJ2-6; clone size: NA; D gene: NA; V gene: TRBV6-5; CDR3 protein: CASSSPGAGANVLTF; CDR3 DNA: TGTGCCAGCAGTTCTCCGGGGGCCGGGGCCAACGTCCTGACTTTC
J gene: TRBJ2-5; clone size: NA; D gene: TRBD2; V gene: TRBV5-4; CDR3 protein: CASSLASGAQETQYF; CDR3 DNA: TGTGCCAGCAGCTTGGCTAGCGGGGCCCAAGAGACCCAGTACTTC
J gene: TRBJ2-7; clone size: NA; D gene: NA; V gene: TRBV4-3; CDR3 protein: CASSQDWDLNEQYF; CDR3 DNA: TGCGCCAGCAGCCAAGATTGGGACCTGAACGAGCAGTACTTC
J gene: TRBJ2-3; clone size: few; D gene: TRBD2; V gene: TRBV5-1; CDR3 protein: CASSLRLAGFLPDTQYF; CDR3 DNA: TGCGCCAGCAGCTTACGTCTAGCGGGATTTCTCCCGGATACGCAGTATTTT
J gene: TRBJ1-6; clone size: few; D gene: NA; V gene: TRBV25-1; CDR3 protein: CASSERRGYNSPLHF; CDR3 DNA: TGTGCCAGCAGTGAAAGACGGGGGTATAATTCACCCCTCCACTTT
J gene: TRBJ1-2; clone size: NA; D gene: NA; V gene: TRBV30; CDR3 protein: CAWIVSQLGYTF; CDR3 DNA: TGTGCCTGGATCGTTTCGCAGCTGGGCTACACCTTC
J gene: TRBJ1-5; clone size: NA; D gene: NA; V gene: TRBV6-5; CDR3 protein: CATQGVTGNQPQHF; CDR3 DNA: TGTGCCACCCAGGGTGTGACAGGAAATCAGCCCCAGCATTTT
J gene: TRBJ1-4; clone size: NA; D gene: NA; V gene: TRBV30; CDR3 protein: CAWSRLATNEKLFF; CDR3 DNA: TGTGCCTGGAGTAGACTTGCAACTAATGAAAAACTGTTTTTT
J gene: TRBJ1-2; clone size: NA; D gene: TRBD1; V gene: TRBV7-9; CDR3 protein: CASSLQGASYGYTF; CDR3 DNA: TGTGCCAGCAGCTTACAGGGGGCATCCTATGGCTACACCTTC
J gene: TRBJ1-2; clone size: NA; D gene: TRBD1; V gene: TRBV13; CDR3 protein: CASSFRTGANYGYTF; CDR3 DNA: TGTGCCAGCAGCTTCCGGACAGGGGCAAACTATGGCTACACCTTC
J gene: TRBJ1-1; clone size: NA; D gene: NA; V gene: TRBV30; CDR3 protein: CAWTFITGAWRNEAFF; CDR3 DNA: TGTGCCTGGACCTTTATCACCGGGGCCTGGCGTAATGAAGCTTTCTTT
J gene: TRBJ2-2; clone size: few; D gene: NA; V gene: TRBV6-5; CDR3 protein: CASSYSRVRGELFF; CDR3 DNA: TGTGCCAGCAGTTACTCACGGGTGAGAGGGGAGCTGTTTTTT